This T cell receptor beta chain was recovered during a study of blood T cell repertoires in COVID-19. Some clones are missing from TCRdb's copy, which holds only in-frame ones; the method was immunoSEQ multiplex PCR. The data contain about 100,000 clones, around 87% of them seen just once; the ten biggest clones take up about 3%. CDR3 length: 15 amino acids. Per germline, CDR1 KGHSH and CDR2 LQKENI. V dropped 3 bases and J dropped 8; count of bases not matched to a gene: 7. This TCR came from a man aged 45-60 years with active or convalescent COVID-19. Sequenced sample: peripheral blood. The rearrangement joins TRBV18 to TRBJ1-6, with 7 bases fitting TRBD1. The CDR3 spells CASSPVTGRDSPLHF. CDR3 DNA: TGTGCCAGCTCACCCGTGACAGGGCGAGATTCACCCCTCCACTTT.